Below are 14 T cell receptor beta chains sequenced from a single sample in a study of blood T cell repertoires in COVID-19. Assay used: immunoSEQ multiplex PCR; TCRdb lists only in-frame clones, some missing. The sample consists of about 96,000 clones, less than 85% of them appearing once. Material for sequencing was peripheral blood. The receptors shown here come from a man aged 45 to 65 who had recovered from COVID-19.

The chain has TRBV28 and TRBJ2-5; no reliable D call. V was pared by 2 bases and J by 4 bases, with 8 bases between. The CDR3 covers 13 residues. Germline CDR1 and CDR2: MDHEN and SYDVKM. The CDR3, as DNA: TGTGCCAGCAGTTTAAGTTCAGTAGAGACCCAGTACTTC. Translating gives CASSLSSVETQYF.

The V and J genes are TRBV10-3 and TRBJ1-6, with D possibly being TRBD1 (5 bases). The CDR3 runs to 14 residues. V was pared by 4 bases and J by 5 bases, with 9 bases between. Germline V gene sequence: CDR1 ENHRY, CDR2 SYGVKD. CDR3 loop: CAISAARDNSPLHF. The CDR3 DNA reads as TGTGCCATCAGTGCGGCCAGGGATAATTCACCCCTCCACTTT.

The V gene is TRBV5-1, the J gene TRBJ2-7; TRBD2 matches 10 bases. The CDR3 consists of 16 residues. Trimming took 2 bases from V and 0 from J; bases not matched to a gene: 5. CDR1 is SGHRS, CDR2 YFSETQ, per germline. CDR3 protein: CASSFSSGRGSYEQYF. The CDR3 DNA is TGCGCCAGCAGCTTTTCTAGCGGGAGAGGCTCCTACGAGCAGTACTTC.

This clone was picked up one time. This chain uses TRBV4-3 with TRBJ2-1; D perhaps matches TRBD2 (6 bases). Germline lookup yields CDR1 LGHNA and CDR2 YSLEER. Deletions cut 0 bases from V and 0 bases from J, with 12 bases between. CDR3 length equals 17 residues. The CDR3, as DNA: TGCGCCAGCAGCCAAGATCCCCCCGGGAGCTCCTACAATGAGCAGTTCTTC. It encodes CASSQDPPGSSYNEQFF.

In regard to this clone: Given a much more abundant clone one base away, this may be a read error. The chain links TRBV5-1 to TRBJ2-1, with D perhaps TRBD2 (7 bases). Per germline, CDR1 SGHRS and CDR2 YFSETQ. Trimming shortened V by 3 bases and J by 12 bases, and 28 bases separated the two germline ends. The length of the CDR3 is 17 residues. CDR3 in DNA: TGCGCCAGCAGCTGGACGATTTTTGGGGCGGGGGCAAAGGGGCAGTTCTTC. Translation gives CASSWTIFGAGAKGQFF.

This clone was found once. This sequence joins TRBV2 and TRBJ1-2; 7 nucleotides agree with TRBD1. In germline, CDR1 is SNHLY, CDR2 FYNNEI. With V trimmed by 3 bases and J by 1 base, 8 bases remained unmatched. The CDR3 has 16 amino acids. DNA of the CDR3: TGTGCCAGCAGTGACCCCGACAGGGCCTATAACTATGGCTACACCTTC. Translating it yields CASSDPDRAYNYGYTF.

On this clone: Other nucleotide sequences in the sample specify the same CDR3. The chain joins TRBV2 to TRBJ1-5, with unresolved D. There are 14 residues in the CDR3. The V gene lost 3 bases and the J gene lost 0 bases, with 6 bases spanning the gap. Germline V gene lookup returns CDR1 SNHLY and CDR2 FYNNEI. The CDR3 is CASSDSYSNQPQHF. As DNA, the CDR3 is TGTGCCAGCAGTGATTCGTATAGCAATCAGCCCCAGCATTTT.

This clone has more than one count but fewer than ten. The chain is built from TRBV4-2 and TRBJ2-1; D gene unclear. The CDR3 has 13 amino acids. Trimming cost V 2 bases and J 5 bases, with 7 bases left between them. Germline assignment: CDR1 LGHNA and CDR2 YNFKEQ. The chain's CDR3 is CASSQQQNNEQFF. DNA for the CDR3: TGTGCCAGCAGCCAACAACAAAACAATGAGCAGTTCTTC.

In its sample, this clone was seen a few times. The CDR3 spells CASSPAGARTPLHF. Here the CDR3 DNA reads TGTGCCAGCTCACCAGCAGGGGCTAGGACACCCCTCCACTTT. The V and J genes are TRBV18 and TRBJ1-6; perhaps TRBD1 as D (6 bases). Germline CDR1 reads KGHSH; CDR2 reads LQKENI. The V and J ends lost 2 bases and 11 bases respectively, with 13 bases between them. CDR3 size: 14 residues.

The rearrangement links TRBV4-2 to TRBJ1-1; 9 bases align to TRBD1. Germline-derived CDR1 and CDR2 are LGHNA and YNFKEQ. V lost 4 bases, J lost 0 bases, and 6 bases stayed unmatched. The CDR3 loop spans 16 amino acids. The CDR3 reads CASSPGTGPMNTEAFF. In nucleotides, the CDR3 is TGTGCCAGCAGCCCTGGGACAGGGCCCATGAACACTGAAGCTTTCTTT.

This clone appeared a single time. The V and J genes are TRBV25-1 and TRBJ1-4; D is undetermined. Between the trimmed V and J ends, which lost 6 bases and 2 bases, there was a span of 13 bases. Germline CDR1 is MGHDK and CDR2 is SYGVNS. The CDR3 totals 15 residues. The CDR3 loop is CASSSAGSTNEKLFF. Here the CDR3 DNA reads TGTGCCAGCAGCTCCGCGGGGAGTACTAATGAAAAACTGTTTTTT.

The chain combines TRBV4-2 with TRBJ1-3; tentative D call: TRBD1 (5 bases). In germline, CDR1 is LGHNA, CDR2 YNFKEQ. Trimming shortened V by 3 bases and J by 0 bases, and 21 bases separated the two germline ends. The CDR3 is made up of 19 amino acids. The CDR3 spells CASSQPPETARLSGNTIYF. The CDR3 bases are TGTGCCAGCAGCCAGCCGCCCGAGACAGCGAGACTCTCTGGAAACACCATATATTTT.

The V and J genes are TRBV19 and TRBJ2-1, with D possibly matching TRBD1 (5 bases). This CDR3 has 16 residues. V lost 3 bases, J lost 4 bases, and 16 bases lay in between. In germline, CDR1 is LNHDA, CDR2 SQIVND (reference sequence). The chain's CDR3 is CASSITGSTGYNEQFF. Here the CDR3 DNA reads TGTGCCAGTAGTATCACAGGCAGCACGGGTTACAATGAGCAGTTCTTC.

This chain joins TRBV5-1 and TRBJ2-7; TRBD1 agrees at 10 bases. After removal of 4 bases from V and 6 bases from J, the junction contained 7 bases not matched to a gene. The length of the CDR3 is 14 residues. CDR1 and CDR2 from the germline V gene are SGHRS and YFSETQ. This CDR3 reads CASSLDRGLGEQYF. CDR3 in DNA: TGCGCCAGCAGCCTCGACAGGGGGCTAGGCGAGCAGTACTTC.